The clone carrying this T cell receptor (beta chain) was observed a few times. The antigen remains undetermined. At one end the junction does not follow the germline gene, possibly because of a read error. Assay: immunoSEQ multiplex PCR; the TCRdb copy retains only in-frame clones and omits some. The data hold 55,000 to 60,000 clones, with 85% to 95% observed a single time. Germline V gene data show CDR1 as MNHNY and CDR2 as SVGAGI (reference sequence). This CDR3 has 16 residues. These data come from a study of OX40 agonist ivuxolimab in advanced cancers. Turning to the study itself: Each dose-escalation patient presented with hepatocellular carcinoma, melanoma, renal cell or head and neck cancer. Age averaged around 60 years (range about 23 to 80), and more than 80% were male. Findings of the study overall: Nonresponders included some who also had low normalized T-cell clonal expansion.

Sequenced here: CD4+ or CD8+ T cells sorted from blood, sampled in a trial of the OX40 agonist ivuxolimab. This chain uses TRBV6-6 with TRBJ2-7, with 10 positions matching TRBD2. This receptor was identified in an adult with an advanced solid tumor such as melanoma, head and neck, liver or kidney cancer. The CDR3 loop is CASSSASGLATYGQYF. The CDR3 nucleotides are TGTGCCAGCAGCTCAGCATCGGGACTAGCGACCTACGGGCAGTACTTC.